Listed here is a single T cell receptor beta chain. Antigen: not known. These data originate in a study of brain T cells in children with intractable seizures. CDR1 and CDR2 from the germline V gene are GTSNPN and SVGIG (reference sequence). V lost 8 bases and J 0 bases, leaving 17 bases between the germline ends. This CDR3 has 15 residues. The time point is: blood from clinic visit 5 months post-surgery; TSC patient then seizure free. Some clones are missing from TCRdb's copy, which holds only in-frame ones; the method was immunoSEQ multiplex PCR. The sample lists around 340,000 clones; about 93% were seen once. Findings and limits, study-wide: Absence of clones before surgery may stem from lower sequencing depth. Patients' HCMV serostatus was unknown; virus specificity rests on CDR3 similarity alone.

The V and J genes are TRBV30 and TRBJ1-3, with TRBD1 as a possible D gene (6 bases). The sequence was obtained from a boy under two years old with tuberous sclerosis and intractable seizures. The material was peripheral blood, obtained roughly 5 months after surgery. The CDR3: CANRGGSFSGNTIYF. The CDR3, as DNA: TGTGCCAACCGAGGGGGTTCCTTCTCTGGAAACACCATATATTTT.